The 24 T cell receptor beta chains below come from one sample, sequenced in a study of blood T cell repertoires in COVID-19. The table came from immunoSEQ multiplex PCR; TCRdb's copy has only in-frame clones and leaves some out. Of under 200,000 clones in the sample, around 80% were seen once. The sequenced sample consisted of peripheral blood. These TCRs come from a man aged 65 to 85 with active or convalescent COVID-19.

This clone occurred a few times. The chain is built from TRBV25-1 and TRBJ1-1; D unclear. Germline CDR1 is MGHDK and CDR2 is SYGVNS. This CDR3 is built from 14 residues. V was trimmed by 0 bases and J by 6 bases, leaving 11 bases between them. CDR3 residues: CASSEYGGGPEAFF. CDR3 in DNA: TGTGCCAGCAGTGAATATGGCGGAGGTCCTGAAGCTTTCTTT.

There are a few counts of this clone. The chain has TRBV7-6 and TRBJ1-6; tentatively, D is TRBD1 (5 bases). Looked up from germline, CDR1 is SGHVS and CDR2 is FNYEAQ. Trimming shortened V by 1 base and J by 6 bases, and 10 bases separated the two germline ends. The CDR3 covers 15 residues. The CDR3 coding sequence is TGTGCCAGCAGCTTAGTCGGCAGGGCTAATTCACCCCTCCACTTT. This translates into CASSLVGRANSPLHF. The whole variable domain, remainder taken from reference TRBV7-6 and TRBJ1-6, is GAGVSQSPRYKVTKRGQDVALRCDPISGHVSLYWYRQALGQGPEFLTYFNYEAQQDKSGLPNDRFSAERPEGSISTLTIQRTEQRDSAMYRCASSLVGRANSPLHFGNGTRLTVT.

V and J are TRBV30 and TRBJ1-4; D gene unclear. CDR1 is GTSNPN and CDR2 is SVGIG in the germline V gene (reference sequence). Trimming stripped 1 base from V and 7 bases from J, with 13 bases between. The CDR3 has 14 amino acids. The CDR3 DNA is TGTGCCTGGAGTGACTCTCCTCCGGGTGAAAAACTGTTTTTT. This translates into CAWSDSPPGEKLFF.

V gene TRBV5-1 combines with J gene TRBJ2-1, with 8 bases that match TRBD1. Germline V gene data show CDR1 as SGHRS and CDR2 as YFSETQ. The CDR3 is 15 amino acids. V gave up 4 bases and J gave up 1 base; unmatched junction bases: 4. This CDR3 is CASSPQGESYNEQFF. The CDR3 coding sequence is TGCGCCAGCAGCCCACAGGGGGAATCCTACAATGAGCAGTTCTTC.

The chain combines TRBV4-2 with TRBJ1-2, with D perhaps matching TRBD1 (5 bases). CDR3 length equals 13 residues. Germline CDR1 LGHNA, CDR2 YNFKEQ. The V end was cut by 1 base, the J end by 8 bases, with 11 bases between. CDR3 in amino acids: CASSQGGDSGYTF. The CDR3 coding sequence is TGTGCCAGCAGCCAAGGGGGGGACTCCGGCTACACCTTC.

The rearrangement uses TRBV5-1 and TRBJ1-1; 10 nucleotides match TRBD1. V was clipped by 0 bases and J by 1 base; unmatched bases: 9. This CDR3 spans 18 amino acids. Germline CDR1 is SGHRS and CDR2 is YFSETQ. CDR3 in amino acids: CASSLASGTGVRNTEAFF. CDR3 bases: TGCGCCAGCAGCTTGGCTTCCGGGACAGGGGTGCGGAACACTGAAGCTTTCTTT.

The chain uses TRBV15 and TRBJ1-1; D uncertain. This CDR3 region has 14 residues. The germline CDR1 and CDR2 sequences are LNHNV and YYDKDF (reference sequence). With 6 bases removed from V and 0 bases from J, the gap between germline ends came to 11 bases. The CDR3 DNA is TGTGCCACCAGAGCCTCGGCGGTGAACACTGAAGCTTTCTTT. It is translated as CATRASAVNTEAFF.

The chain recombines TRBV6-5 with TRBJ1-5; TRBD1 aligns across 9 bases. The germline CDR1 and CDR2 sequences are MNHEY and SVGAGI. V was clipped by 6 bases and J by 9 bases; unmatched bases: 12. The CDR3 extends over 15 amino acids. The DNA of the CDR3 is TGTGCCAGCAGACCTACAGGGGGCGAGCAAAGGCCCCAGCATTTT. Residues: CASRPTGGEQRPQHF.

The chain carries TRBV4-1 and TRBJ2-7; D remains ambiguous. Trimming pared 4 bases from V and 4 bases from J, leaving 20 bases between. From germline, CDR1 is MGHRA and CDR2 YSYEKL. The CDR3 has 16 residues. CDR3 coding DNA: TGCGCCAGCAGCCCTCCTCCAGGTCGCCTCGATTACGAGCAGTACTTC. Encoded protein: CASSPPPGRLDYEQYF.

This clone was seen more than once but under ten times. J is TRBJ2-4 and V is TRBV7-9; perhaps TRBD2 as D (6 bases). The CDR3 length is 15 residues. Trimming stripped 1 base from V and 7 bases from J, with 14 bases between. The germline CDR1 and CDR2 sequences are SEHNR and FQNEAQ (reference sequence). The CDR3: CASSLGGRRGNIQYF. The CDR3, as DNA: TGTGCCAGCAGCTTAGGAGGCCGCCGGGGGAACATTCAGTACTTC.

The chain is built from TRBV20-1 and TRBJ1-2, with TRBD1 matching 7 bases. CDR1 is DFQATT and CDR2 is SNEGSKA in the germline V gene (reference sequence). This CDR3 has 15 amino acids. J lost 5 bases, V lost 3 bases, and 12 bases had no gene match. CDR3 sequence reads: CSASLLSGGKYGYTF. The CDR3 DNA is TGCAGTGCTAGTCTGTTGTCAGGGGGGAAGTATGGCTACACCTTC.

The genes are TRBV6-2 or TRBV6-3 and TRBJ2-1; 10 bases align to TRBD2. The CDR3 extends over 15 amino acids. CDR1 MNHEY and CDR2 SVGEGT come from the germline V gene. Trimming took 2 bases from V and 9 from J; bases not matched to a gene: 7. The CDR3 protein is CASSYKRGGQGEQFF. The CDR3 coding sequence is TGTGCCAGCAGTTACAAGCGGGGGGGCCAGGGTGAGCAGTTCTTC.

The J gene is TRBJ2-5, the V gene TRBV2, with D possibly matching TRBD1 (5 bases). This CDR3 contains 13 residues. Germline loops: CDR1 SNHLY, CDR2 FYNNEI. The germline V and J ends were trimmed by 5 bases and 4 bases, with 11 bases remaining between them. The CDR3 region is CASSLTEVETQYF. The CDR3 nucleotides are TGTGCCAGCAGTCTGACAGAGGTAGAGACCCAGTACTTC.

The chain is built from TRBV19 and TRBJ2-6; D is uncertain. In germline, CDR1 is LNHDA, CDR2 SQIVND (reference sequence). The CDR3 runs to 14 residues. Trimming took 9 bases from V and 1 from J, leaving 10 bases between them. The CDR3 region has the DNA TGTGCCAGCAAGAAGGAGTCTGGGGCCAACGTCCTGACTTTC. It yields the protein CASKKESGANVLTF.

The chain uses TRBV9 and TRBJ1-4; D is possibly TRBD1 (5 bases). Trimming shortened V by 0 bases and J by 2 bases, and 8 bases separated the two germline ends. This CDR3 region has 15 residues. Germline V CDR1 and CDR2: SGDLS, YYNGEE. The CDR3: CASSVGGATNEKLFF. The CDR3 DNA reads TGTGCCAGCAGCGTAGGGGGCGCCACTAATGAAAAACTGTTTTTT.

This sequence joins TRBV29-1 and TRBJ2-7; 9 nucleotides align to TRBD1. The CDR3 has 15 residues. Looked up from germline, CDR1 is SQVTM and CDR2 is ANQGSEA. Trimming cost V 6 bases and J 5 bases; bases outside gene matches: 14. CDR3 nucleotides: TGCAGCGTCGCGAGCGGCAGGACAGGGGTCGACGAGCAGTACTTC. Its protein product is CSVASGRTGVDEQYF.

CDR3 region: CASSLGQGDTQYF. In DNA, the CDR3 is TGTGCCAGCAGCTTGGGCCAGGGGGATACGCAGTATTTT. V usage is TRBV7-8 and J usage is TRBJ2-3, with D possibly being TRBD1 (6 bases). This CDR3 region has 13 residues. Germline loops: CDR1 SGHVS, CDR2 FQNEAQ. Trimming removed 3 bases from V and 6 bases from J, with 10 bases in between.

The CDR3 region has the DNA TGTGCCAGCAGCGTAGGAGTAGCGGGAGTGGTAGAGACCCAGTACTTC. Translating gives CASSVGVAGVVETQYF. The J gene is TRBJ2-5, the V gene TRBV9, with 9 bases fitting TRBD2. CDR3 length: 16 amino acids. J lost 4 bases, V lost 0 bases, and 7 bases had no gene match. Germline V CDR1 and CDR2: SGDLS, YYNGEE.

The rearrangement joins TRBV29-1 to TRBJ2-3; D perhaps matches TRBD1 (5 bases). This CDR3 is 14 amino acids long. The germline CDR1 and CDR2 sequences are SQVTM and ANQGSEA. Trimming cost V 7 bases and J 0 bases, with 14 bases left between them. CDR3: CSALDSPSTDTQYF. CDR3 nucleotide sequence: TGCAGCGCATTAGACAGCCCTAGCACAGATACGCAGTATTTT.

The gene calls are TRBV15 and TRBJ2-7, with 9 positions matching TRBD1. This CDR3 contains 16 residues. Germline loops: CDR1 LNHNV, CDR2 YYDKDF (reference sequence). The ends lost 1 base at V and 5 bases at J; junction bases unmatched: 9. CDR3 coding DNA: TGTGCCACCAGCAGAGGTATAGGACAGGGGTGGGACGAGCAGTACTTC. Translating gives CATSRGIGQGWDEQYF.

The CDR3 loop reads CASSRSGVLGYGYTF. The CDR3 DNA reads TGTGCCAGCAGCCGATCTGGAGTTTTAGGCTATGGCTACACCTTC. The rearrangement joins TRBV7-9 to TRBJ1-2; no clear D. CDR1 and CDR2 from the germline V gene are SEHNR and FQNEAQ (reference sequence). This CDR3 is built from 15 residues. V dropped 5 bases and J dropped 4 bases, with 17 bases sitting between them.

This rearrangement joins TRBV4-2 to TRBJ1-4; 8 bases fit TRBD1. Germline V gene sequence: CDR1 LGHNA, CDR2 YNFKEQ. V was clipped by 4 bases and J by 8 bases; unmatched bases: 3. This CDR3 is built from 13 residues. The CDR3 bases are TGTGCCAGCAGCCCCAGACAGGGGGAAAAACTGTTTTTT. It encodes CASSPRQGEKLFF.

The chain uses TRBV29-1 and TRBJ2-5, with a tentative D call TRBD1 (6 bases). CDR3 length equals 13 residues. From germline, CDR1 is SQVTM and CDR2 ANQGSEA. Trimming took 6 bases from V and 4 from J, leaving 15 bases between them. CDR3 sequence reads: CSVERGSRETQYF. The CDR3 DNA is TGCAGCGTCGAGAGGGGGTCCCGAGAGACCCAGTACTTC. The variable domain in full, completed from reference TRBV29-1 and TRBJ2-5, reads SAVISQKPSRDICQRGTSLTIQCQVDSQVTMMFWYRQQPGQSLTLIATANQGSEATYESGFVIDKFPISRPNLTFSTLTVSNMSPEDSSIYLCSVERGSRETQYFGPGTRLLVL.

V usage is TRBV6-5 and J usage is TRBJ1-2; 10 bases align to TRBD1. The CDR3 sequence is 15 residues long. The ends lost 5 bases at V and 4 bases at J; junction bases unmatched: 7. In germline, CDR1 is MNHEY, CDR2 SVGAGI. The CDR3 sequence: CASSLGTGAVYGYTF. In nucleotides, the CDR3 is TGTGCCAGCAGTCTAGGGACAGGGGCCGTCTATGGCTACACCTTC.